Sequencing of this T cell receptor (beta chain) was carried out in a study of blood T cell repertoires in COVID-19. Study at large: From the United States, Italy and Spain came samples of acute and convalescent COVID-19. In each case, the material was cDNA or gDNA derived from T cells, B-cell-depleted T cells, or PBMCs.

CDR1 is LNHDA, CDR2 SQIVND, per germline (reference sequence). The V gene end was trimmed by 8 bases and the J gene end by 3 bases; junction bases not matched to a gene: 1. The CDR3 spans 12 residues. Methods used by the authors: Reference gene primer amplification gave nucleated cell count estimates. Using immunoSEQ multiplex PCR, the repertoire was profiled, and TCRdb retains in-frame clones only, with some absent. The V and J calls and clone size were taken over from that table, and D and trimming were inferred from the DNA. The sample includes under 30,000 clones, around nine tenths of them seen just once.

Input material: peripheral blood. This chain connects TRBV19 to TRBJ1-1; 9 bases are a match to TRBD1. The receptor was isolated from a human donor with acute or convalescent COVID-19. The donor label of this sample is uncertain. DNA of the CDR3: TGTGCCAGTGGACAGGGGTACACTGAAGCTTTCTTT. Protein product: CASGQGYTEAFF. The entire variable domain, with the rest obtained from reference TRBV19 and TRBJ1-1, is as follows: DGGITQSPKYLFRKEGQNVTLSCEQNLNHDAMYWYRQDPGQGLRLIYYSQIVNDFQKGDIAEGYSVSREKKESFPLTVTSAQKNPTAFYLCASGQGYTEAFFGQGTRLTVV.